The 23 T cell receptor beta chains below all came from one sample that was sequenced in a study of T cell responses to AZD1222 COVID-19 vaccine. TCRdb's copy holds only in-frame clones and misses some; the assay was immunoSEQ multiplex PCR. The sample includes roughly 80,000 clones, 70% to 90% of them seen just once. The input for sequencing was peripheral blood, taken on day 0 of MenACWY control vaccination. These receptors all stem from an adult in good health.

The rearrangement joins TRBV7-9 to TRBJ2-5, with 10 positions matching TRBD1. V was clipped by 5 bases and J by 9 bases; unmatched bases: 6. The CDR3 is 13 amino acids. Germline V gene lookup returns CDR1 SEHNR and CDR2 FQNEAQ (reference sequence). Here the CDR3 reads CASSIGTGEAQYF. CDR3 bases: TGTGCCAGCAGCATCGGGACAGGGGAGGCCCAGTACTTC.

This chain joins TRBV4-3 and TRBJ1-4; no firm D call. V gave up 0 bases and J gave up 8 bases, with 13 bases separating them. The V gene's germline CDR1 is LGHNA and CDR2 YSLEER. This CDR3 contains 15 residues. This CDR3 reads CASSQEGRAKEKLFF. The CDR3 nucleotides are TGCGCCAGCAGCCAAGAGGGAAGGGCCAAGGAAAAACTGTTTTTT.

The V and J genes are TRBV24-1 and TRBJ2-1; D is undetermined. This CDR3 is built from 13 residues. Trimming took off 4 bases at V and 5 bases at J, with 8 bases between the two ends. Germline CDR1 and CDR2: KGHDR and SFDVKD. The CDR3 sequence: CATSESRNNEQFF. CDR3 DNA: TGTGCCACCAGTGAAAGCAGGAACAATGAGCAGTTCTTC.

This clone was picked up one time. The rearrangement links TRBV6-2 or TRBV6-3 to TRBJ1-2, with D hard to call. Trimming cost V 4 bases and J 8 bases, with 20 bases left between them. The CDR3 runs 15 residues. Germline V gene data show CDR1 as MNHEY and CDR2 as SVGEGT. This CDR3 reads CASSSERLFNKGYTF. The DNA of the CDR3 is TGTGCCAGCAGTTCGGAGAGGTTATTCAATAAGGGCTACACCTTC.

The chain combines TRBV5-1 with TRBJ2-4; 10 positions match TRBD1. From germline, CDR1 is SGHRS and CDR2 YFSETQ. The CDR3 is made up of 17 amino acids. The V and J ends lost 0 bases and 6 bases, in that order; junction bases with no gene match: 9. The CDR3 is CASSLAPDRGSVNIQYF. CDR3 DNA: TGCGCCAGCAGCTTGGCCCCGGACAGGGGGAGTGTAAACATTCAGTACTTC. The variable domain in full, with the rest retrieved from reference TRBV5-1 and TRBJ2-4, is KAGVTQTPRYLIKTRGQQVTLSCSPISGHRSVSWYQQTPGQGLQFLFEYFSETQRNKGNFPGRFSGRQFSNSRSEMNVSTLELGDSALYLCASSLAPDRGSVNIQYFGAGTRLSVL.

This clone showed up just once. The chain links TRBV4-3 to TRBJ1-2, with D perhaps matching TRBD1 (6 bases). Trimming pared 1 base from V and 1 base from J, leaving 10 bases between. Germline lookup yields CDR1 LGHNA and CDR2 YSLEER. CDR3 length: 15 residues. The CDR3 bases are TGCGCCAGCAGCCAAGGCTCAGGGGTTAACTATGGCTACACCTTC. Encoded protein: CASSQGSGVNYGYTF.

The chain uses TRBV28 and TRBJ1-5; D is unclear. The CDR3 consists of 12 residues. Between the trimmed V and J ends, which lost 1 base and 5 bases, there was a span of 3 bases. Germline V gives CDR1 MDHEN, CDR2 SYDVKM. The CDR3 here is CASSLYDQPQHF. CDR3 DNA: TGTGCCAGCAGTTTATACGATCAGCCCCAGCATTTT.

The chain has TRBV28 and TRBJ2-3; possibly TRBD1 or TRBD2 for D (8 bases each). V lost 3 bases to trimming and J lost 2 bases, with 15 bases between them. This CDR3 region has 16 residues. CDR1 and CDR2 from the germline V gene are MDHEN and SYDVKM. CDR3 coding DNA: TGTGCCAGCAGTTTTCGGGGGGGACAGGTCACAGATACGCAGTATTTT. It yields the protein CASSFRGGQVTDTQYF.

J is TRBJ1-2 and V is TRBV3-1 (or the pseudogene TRBV3-2), with D unclear. The CDR3 has 13 residues. Germline loops: CDR1 LGHDT, CDR2 YNNKEL (reference sequence). Trimming removed 1 base at V and 8 bases at J, with 11 bases between. DNA of the CDR3: TGTGCCAGCAGCCAAGCCCTCAGAGGGGGCTACACCTTC. This encodes CASSQALRGGYTF.

The table lists this clone with a count of one. The chain combines TRBV6-5 with TRBJ1-3; D gene ambiguous. CDR1 MNHEY and CDR2 SVGAGI come from the germline V gene. This CDR3 comprises 16 residues. V lost 0 bases, J lost 4 bases, and 13 bases lay in between. The CDR3 protein is CASSYSDRARGNTIYF. The CDR3 DNA sequence: TGTGCCAGCAGTTACTCGGACCGGGCGCGAGGAAACACCATATATTTT.

The rearrangement links TRBV19 to TRBJ2-1; 15 positions agree with TRBD2. Trimming cost V 11 bases and J 7 bases; bases outside gene matches: 6. Germline V lookup: CDR1 LNHDA, CDR2 SQIVND (reference sequence). The CDR3 has 14 amino acids. CDR3 sequence reads: CASRTSGGGNEQFF. The DNA for the CDR3 is TGTGCCTCCCGGACTAGCGGGGGGGGGAATGAGCAGTTCTTC.

The chain couples TRBV18 to TRBJ2-7, with 7 bases that match TRBD1. This CDR3 is 14 amino acids long. Germline trimming cut 3 bases from V and 3 bases from J; bases unmatched to any gene: 5. Germline-derived CDR1 and CDR2 are KGHSH and LQKENI. The CDR3 sequence: CASSPRDSNYEQYF. CDR3 in DNA: TGTGCCAGCTCACCTCGGGACAGTAACTACGAGCAGTACTTC.

In DNA, the CDR3 is TGTGCCAGCAGCCCTGGGAAGGGGCACTACGAGCAGTACTTC. It specifies CASSPGKGHYEQYF. V gene TRBV9 combines with J gene TRBJ2-7, with D possibly TRBD1 on 5 matching bases. V shed 4 bases and J shed 3 bases, with 14 bases lying between them. CDR3 length equals 14 residues. CDR1 and CDR2 (germline): SGDLS, YYNGEE. Full variable domain (remainder filled in from reference TRBV9 and TRBJ2-7): DSGVTQTPKHLITATGQRVTLRCSPRSGDLSVYWYQQSLDQGLQFLIQYYNGEERAKGNILERFSAQQFPDLHSELNLSSLELGDSALYFCASSPGKGHYEQYFGPGTRLTVT.

This sequence joins TRBV11-2 and TRBJ2-7; 8 bases align to TRBD2. The germline V gene encodes CDR1 SGHAT and CDR2 FQNNGV. V was pared by 1 base and J by 3 bases, with 5 bases of the junction left unmatched. The CDR3 loop spans 15 amino acids. The CDR3 DNA reads as TGTGCCAGCAGCTTAGGAAGCGGGGGTTTCTACGAGCAGTACTTC. The encoded protein is CASSLGSGGFYEQYF.

CDR3 loop: CATSGERDKSGYTF. In nucleotides, the CDR3 is TGTGCCACCAGTGGGGAGAGGGACAAGTCTGGCTACACCTTC. V usage is TRBV24-1 and J usage is TRBJ1-2; a possible D gene is TRBD1 (6 bases). Germline assignment: CDR1 KGHDR and CDR2 SFDVKD. The CDR3 sequence is 14 residues long. Trimming shortened V by 5 bases and J by 7 bases, and 16 bases separated the two germline ends.

CDR3 sequence reads: CASSLQGYTEAFF. CDR3 nucleotide sequence: TGTGCCAGCAGCTTGCAGGGGTACACTGAAGCTTTCTTT. The chain is built from TRBV5-8 and TRBJ1-1; D may be TRBD1 (6 bases). With 1 base removed from V and 3 bases from J, the gap between germline ends came to 7 bases. The CDR3 totals 13 residues. CDR1 is SGHTS and CDR2 is YDEGEE in the germline V gene.

This chain joins TRBV5-1 and TRBJ2-5; D is possibly TRBD1 (5 bases). CDR1 SGHRS and CDR2 YFSETQ come from the germline V gene. CDR3 size: 14 residues. V was shortened by 1 base and J by 4 bases, with 11 bases between the two germline ends. DNA of the CDR3: TGCGCCAGCAGCTTGTCGCCAGGGCTAGAGACCCAGTACTTC. This translates into CASSLSPGLETQYF.

The J gene is TRBJ1-2, the V gene TRBV18; the match to TRBD1 covers 11 bases. The junction had 7 bases not matched to a gene; V was cut back by 3 bases and J by 7 bases. This CDR3 comprises 15 residues. The germline CDR1 and CDR2 sequences are KGHSH and LQKENI. CDR3 nucleotides: TGTGCCAGCTCACCCCCAGGACAGGGGGCTAGTGGCTACACCTTC. Translated, it gives CASSPPGQGASGYTF.

The V call is TRBV7-2, the J call TRBJ2-3, with 9 bases that match TRBD2. CDR3 length: 17 amino acids. V shed 5 bases, J shed 3 bases, and the junction held 12 bases outside the gene matches. Germline assignment: CDR1 SGHTA and CDR2 FQGNSA. Here the CDR3 DNA reads TGTGCCAGCAGCCGCGGAGGGGGACTAGCCCGAACAGATACGCAGTATTTT. It specifies CASSRGGGLARTDTQYF.

This chain links TRBV6-5 with TRBJ1-2; no firm D call. With 2 bases removed from V and 2 bases from J, the gap between germline ends came to 6 bases. Germline V CDR1 and CDR2: MNHEY, SVGAGI. The CDR3 has 13 residues. The CDR3 region is CASSYGQNYGYTF. CDR3 in DNA: TGTGCCAGCAGTTACGGCCAGAACTATGGCTACACCTTC.

The chain couples TRBV6-1 to TRBJ2-3; TRBD2 agrees at 11 bases. This CDR3 spans 15 amino acids. In germline, CDR1 is MNHNS, CDR2 SASEGT. V was pared by 3 bases and J by 4 bases, with 3 bases of the junction left unmatched. The CDR3 loop reads CASSDLAGGPDTQYF. The DNA of the CDR3 is TGTGCCAGCAGTGATTTAGCGGGGGGGCCAGATACGCAGTATTTT.

J is TRBJ2-7 and V is TRBV3-1 (or the pseudogene TRBV3-2), with 8 bases that match TRBD2. The V segment lost 3 bases and the J segment 1 base; nucleotides outside the gene matches: 5. The germline V gene encodes CDR1 LGHDT and CDR2 YNNKEL (reference sequence). This CDR3 has 15 amino acids. The CDR3 protein is CASSQAGTRSYEQYF. The CDR3 DNA reads as TGTGCCAGCAGCCAGGCCGGGACTAGATCCTACGAGCAGTACTTC.

The V and J genes are TRBV7-2 and TRBJ1-5, with D tentatively TRBD1 (6 bases). Germline V lookup: CDR1 SGHTA, CDR2 FQGNSA. Deletions cut 1 base from V and 3 bases from J, with 13 bases between. CDR3 length equals 16 residues. The CDR3 bases are TGTGCCAGCAGCTTAGAATGGGCAGGGGCCAATCAGCCCCAGCATTTT. It specifies CASSLEWAGANQPQHF.